This section outlines one T cell receptor (beta chain) sequence together with its context. This clonotype was counted between two and nine times. Its specific antigen is unknown. Base quality data are lacking; no much larger clone is found one base away. The data derive from a study of blood T cells in healthy people across ages (dated by TCRdb to 2014 to 2015). With regard to the full study: In model experiments, roughly one uniquely barcoded TCR beta cDNA molecule per two T cells was captured by template switching. Age-related changes in TCR beta repertoire diversity were measured in the study by deep sequencing normalized with unique cDNA molecular identifiers. The donors were split into four age groups: young (average roughly 15 years), middle-aged (roughly 39), aged (about 62) and long-lived (roughly 86). The study analyzed two additional independent replicas of 1 million unique cDNA reads from the same blood draw for two donors, one aged 18 to 30 and one aged 80 or older. Overall study results and their limits: Donor CMV infection status was unknown, potentially confounding age-related changes in expanded clonotypes. The percentage of naive T cells measured by flow cytometry correlated strongly with observed TCR beta diversity. Bulk unsorted PBMC profiling prevented conclusive comparison of naive and antigen-experienced compartments. Compared with the aged group, the long-lived group had more naive CD4+ T cells, fewer expanded clones and increased TCR diversity, suggesting age selection. Estimates of total diversity from one million sequenced T cells were regarded as lower bounds and underestimates. Observed TCR beta diversity per million T cells fell roughly linearly with age, and a significant reduction was already apparent by age around 39.

The donors were under 40 Caucasian individuals from Russia, aged roughly 6 to 100 years, who were systemically healthy. Ten milliliters of peripheral blood were collected from each donor into EDTA-treated Vacutainer tubes. Ficoll-Paque density-gradient centrifugation was used to isolate PBMCs, with at least 6.5 million per sample. Total RNA was extracted from PBMCs with Trizol reagent, with at least 5.5 micrograms obtained per sample. Naive CD45RAhigh/CD27high T cell percentages were measured by flow cytometry on a PBMC aliquot from every donor. In the germline V gene (reference sequence), CDR1 corresponds to MNHEY and CDR2 to SMNVEV. The CDR3 contains 14 residues, cysteine and phenylalanine counted. The read is trimmed to its CDR3 DNA, 42 bases read in frame from base 1. Between the V and J ends, shortened by 3 bases and 4 bases respectively, the junction contains 12 bases. The library was made by 5' RACE. The sequencer was an Illumina HiSeq 2500. A second about 7 to 12 cycle PCR used a sample-barcoded 5' primer and a J-beta primer mix. Each TCR beta cDNA molecule received a unique molecular identifier from a template-switch 5' adaptor carrying 12 random nucleotides. Each sample yielded at least 3 million CDR3-containing paired-end reads. First-strand cDNA was synthesized from all RNA with the Mint cDNA synthesis kit, primed by a TRBC-specific oligonucleotide. Following uracil-DNA glycosylase treatment, a first 18-cycle PCR with universal primers M1SS and BC2_uni_R was performed on all cDNA. On the study's bioinformatics: For normalization, 1 million high-quality reads were randomly selected from each sample, with every read carrying a distinct molecular identifier. Instead of being binned into consensus sequences, reads with shared molecular identifiers were discarded. CDR3 identification, clonotype clustering and error correction used MiTCR with a Q25 quality threshold and the strictest error-elimination algorithm. A nonparametric unseen species model with Euler transformation was used to estimate a lower bound on total TCR beta diversity. TCRdb cleaned the public reads at Q25 with fastp, built clones with MiXCR and kept in-frame beta chains. All rows with the same CDR3 protein become a single entry with the most common DNA and genes. TCRdb, not the authors, supplied the V and J calls. Here the sample has some 850,000 distinct CDR3 sequences; more than 25% occur a single time. The biggest ten clones account for 2.5% to 3.5% of the sample.

The sample was also reused in another study, on T cells of mothers and their children. The second study's paper adds: The donors were nine systemically healthy Caucasian individuals, made up of three mothers and their six children. cDNA synthesis used all of the extracted RNA, with 1.5 ug of RNA in each 15 ul reaction. Sample barcodes and 2-4 random nucleotides were added via the M1S primer in the second PCR. Each mother yielded over 9 million TCR beta CDR3 reads and each child about 3 million reads. Thymic selection shapes the output of TCR recombination in a similar way in related and unrelated pairs, and inherited differences have a minor effect. Normalized repertoire overlap was always slightly but never significantly higher in related than unrelated mother-child pairs. No persistent microchimeric T cell clones were detected, at a sensitivity of 90 to 100 clones per million clonotypes. The study used deep NGS to compare TCR beta repertoires of mothers and children, seeking features distinguishing related mother-child pairs from unrelated individuals. The mean age was around 42 +/- 4 years for the mothers and around 10 +/- 4 years for the children. After adapter ligation with NEBNext reagents, the libraries were sequenced on Illumina HiSeq 2000 with 100+100 nt paired-end reads. To avoid cross-contamination, the mother libraries and the child libraries were prepared a month apart and sequenced in separate runs. Each donor had between roughly 450,000 and 2,100,000 distinct TCR beta clonotypes identified. Naive TCR beta clonotypes were estimated from low-frequency clonotypes matched to each donor's FACS-determined naive share, without sorting.

The material sequenced was blood. In this chain, TRBV27 is recombined with TRBJ1-2, with a weak D call of TRBD1 (5 bases match). The sequence was collected from a boy aged 5-17 years in good health. The CDR3 has the sequence CASSFQGGSYGYTF. The base sequence is TGTGCCAGCAGTTTTCAGGGCGGCTCCTATGGCTACACCTTC.